This T cell receptor (beta chain) was captured in a study of blood T cells in healthy people across ages. With a J-beta primer mix and a sample-barcoded 5' primer, a second PCR ran roughly 6 to 12 cycles. With 12 random nucleotides, a template-switch adaptor tagged each individual cDNA molecule. TCRdb re-derived calls from the 5' RACE reads in MiXCR, one entry per CDR3 protein. The top ten clones hold over 9% of a sample with around 1.5 million distinct CDR3 sequences, roughly 30% of them seen once. The germline CDR1 and CDR2 sequences are PRHDT and FYEKMQ (reference sequence). CDR3 length equals 16 residues. J gave up 10 bases and V 1 base, and 10 bases lay outside the gene matches. Overall study results and limits: Strong correlation was found linking TCR beta diversity to naive T cell percentage. Reliance upon unsorted PBMCs precluded definitive naive versus antigen-experienced comparison.

Worth noting for this clonotype: Its matching antigen is unknown.

The receptor was isolated from a woman aged 25 to 39 in good health. The chain uses TRBV13 and TRBJ1-6; TRBD1 matches 7 bases. What was sequenced was blood. Here the CDR3 DNA reads TGTGCCAGCAGCTTAGCCGGGACAGCGGTCGGCTCACCCCTCCACTTT. Protein: CASSLAGTAVGSPLHF.